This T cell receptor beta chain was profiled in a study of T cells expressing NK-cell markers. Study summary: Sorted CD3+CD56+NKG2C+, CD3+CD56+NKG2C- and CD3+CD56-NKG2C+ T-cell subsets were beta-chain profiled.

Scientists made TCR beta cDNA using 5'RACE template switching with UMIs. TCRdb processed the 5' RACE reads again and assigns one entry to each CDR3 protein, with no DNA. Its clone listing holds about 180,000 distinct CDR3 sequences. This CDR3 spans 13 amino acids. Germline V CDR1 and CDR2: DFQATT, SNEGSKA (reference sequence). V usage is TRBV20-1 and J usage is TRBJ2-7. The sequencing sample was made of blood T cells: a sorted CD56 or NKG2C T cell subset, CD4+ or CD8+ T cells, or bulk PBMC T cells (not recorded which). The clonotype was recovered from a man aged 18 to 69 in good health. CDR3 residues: CSAEGIGAYEQYF.